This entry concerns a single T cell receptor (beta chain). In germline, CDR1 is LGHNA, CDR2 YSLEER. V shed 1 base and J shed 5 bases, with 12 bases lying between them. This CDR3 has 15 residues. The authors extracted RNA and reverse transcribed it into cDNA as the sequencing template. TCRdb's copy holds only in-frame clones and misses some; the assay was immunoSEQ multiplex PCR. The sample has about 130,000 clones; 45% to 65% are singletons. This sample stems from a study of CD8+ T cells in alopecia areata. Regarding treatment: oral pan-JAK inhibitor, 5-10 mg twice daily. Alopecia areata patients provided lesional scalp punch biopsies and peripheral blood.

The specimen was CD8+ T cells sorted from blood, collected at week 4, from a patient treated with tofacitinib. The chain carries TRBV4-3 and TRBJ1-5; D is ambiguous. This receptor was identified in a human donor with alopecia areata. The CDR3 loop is CASSQVNEGYQPQHF. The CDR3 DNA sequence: TGCGCCAGCAGCCAAGTTAACGAGGGCTATCAGCCCCAGCATTTT.